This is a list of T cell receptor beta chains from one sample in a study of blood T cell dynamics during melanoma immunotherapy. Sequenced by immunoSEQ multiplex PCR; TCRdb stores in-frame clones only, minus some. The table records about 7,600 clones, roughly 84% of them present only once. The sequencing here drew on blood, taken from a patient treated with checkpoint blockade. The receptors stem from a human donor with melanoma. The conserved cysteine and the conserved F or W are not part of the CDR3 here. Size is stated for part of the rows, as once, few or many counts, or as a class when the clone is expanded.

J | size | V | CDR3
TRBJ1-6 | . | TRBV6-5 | ASSYSGTANSPLH
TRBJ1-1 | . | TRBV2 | ASSENARGVFTEAF
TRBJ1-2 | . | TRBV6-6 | ASRQEVGYT
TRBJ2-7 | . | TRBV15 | ATSRGGGTIYEQY
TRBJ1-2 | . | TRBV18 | ASDSAGTFNYGYT
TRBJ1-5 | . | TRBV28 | ASRIGGTSGQPQH
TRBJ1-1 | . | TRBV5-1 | ASSSQGGPAGEAF
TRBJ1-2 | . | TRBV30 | AWSAVSGGYGYT
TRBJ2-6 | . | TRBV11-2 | ASSPTGQIGGNVLT
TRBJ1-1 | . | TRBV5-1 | ASSLGHGNTEAF
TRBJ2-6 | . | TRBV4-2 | ASSQVLQGASSGANVLT
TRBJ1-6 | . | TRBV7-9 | ASSYQGEPLH
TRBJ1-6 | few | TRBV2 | ASFRYPPLH
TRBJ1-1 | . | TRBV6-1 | ASSRTLNTEAF
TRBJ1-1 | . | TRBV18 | ASSPRTNTEAF
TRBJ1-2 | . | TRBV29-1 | SADAYGYT
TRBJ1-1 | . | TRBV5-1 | ASSLEQGTNTEAF
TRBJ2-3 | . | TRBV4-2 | ASSQDAGRGTDTQY
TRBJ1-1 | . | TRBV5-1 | ASSLWGARGTEAF
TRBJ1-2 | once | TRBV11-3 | ASSLRDTHPFCYGYT